This T cell receptor (beta chain) was sequenced for a study of blood T cells in healthy people across ages. V was trimmed by 5 bases and J by 1 base, leaving 17 bases between them. From germline, CDR1 is SGHVS and CDR2 FQNEAQ. This CDR3 region has 16 residues. A sample-barcoded 5' primer and a J-beta primer mix were used in a second PCR of about 7 to 11 cycles. TCRdb ran MiXCR on the 5' RACE reads and lists one entry per CDR3 protein. The sample has 700,000 to 900,000 distinct CDR3 sequences; roughly 24% are singletons. This clonotype appeared a single time. These data were likewise used in another study, on T cells of mothers and their children. From that second work: The extracted RNA was employed in its entirety for cDNA synthesis, at 1.5 ug per 15 ul.

The sequence came from a boy younger than 18 in good health. The chain recombines TRBV7-8 with TRBJ2-5; D might be TRBD1 (6 bases). The source material was blood. CDR3 DNA: TGTGCCAGCAGCACAGGAACAGGGAAGAGCCAAGAGACCCAGTACTTC. This translates into CASSTGTGKSQETQYF.